This TCR beta chain emerged from a study of T cell responses to AZD1222 COVID-19 vaccine. TCRdb's table, derived via immunoSEQ multiplex PCR, lists solely in-frame clones and lacks some. The sample carries 150,000 to 190,000 clones, 90% recorded once. The CDR3 is 16 amino acids. With 2 bases clipped from V and 5 bases from J, the junction kept 4 bases outside the gene matches. Germline V CDR1 and CDR2: SGHVS, FNYEAQ. This chain uses TRBV7-6 with TRBJ2-2, with 11 bases that match TRBD2. The specimen comprised peripheral blood, sampled on day 0 of AZD1222 vaccination. The TCR comes from an adult in good health. In nucleotides, the CDR3 is TGTGCCAGCAGCTTAACTAGCGGGAGTAGTACCGGGGAGCTGTTTTTT. Translating gives CASSLTSGSSTGELFF.